These 6 T cell receptor beta chains were sequenced from one sample in a study of cytomegalovirus exposure and HLA in healthy donors. Primers for the PCR totalled 60 Vbeta and 13 Jbeta. Sequencing used immunoSEQ multiplex PCR; TCRdb keeps in-frame clones, though not all of them. Of 120,000 or so clones listed, about 80% are singletons. The sample comprised PBMCs. These receptors were obtained from a man younger than 35 in good health and CMV-seronegative.

The chain combines TRBV9 with TRBJ2-1; 13 bases are shared with TRBD2. CDR3 size: 19 residues. Germline loops: CDR1 SGDLS, CDR2 YYNGEE. Losses at the gene ends were 4 bases for V and 3 bases for J; bases not matched to a gene: 13. CDR3 in DNA: TGTGCCAGCAGCTCCCCGCCGGGGACTAGCGGGGTTCACTACAATGAGCAGTTCTTC. The encoded protein is CASSSPPGTSGVHYNEQFF.

This rearrangement joins TRBV6-1 to TRBJ2-6; 12 positions match TRBD1. V lost 3 bases to trimming and J lost 3 bases; unmatched junction nucleotides: 3. The CDR3 length is 17 residues. Germline-derived CDR1 and CDR2 are MNHNS and SASEGT. Written as DNA, the CDR3 is TGTGCCAGCAGTGACCGGGACAGGGGGCATGGGGCCAACGTCCTGACTTTC. Its protein is CASSDRDRGHGANVLTF.

The chain joins TRBV9 to TRBJ1-2; 10 bases agree with TRBD1. V dropped 1 base and J dropped 5; count of bases not matched to a gene: 5. Germline-derived CDR1 and CDR2 are SGDLS and YYNGEE. The CDR3 covers 15 residues. The CDR3 region has the DNA TGTGCCAGCAGCGTACTCGACAGGGGGCCGTATGGCTACACCTTC. It encodes CASSVLDRGPYGYTF.

The gene calls are TRBV2 and TRBJ2-2; 7 bases are a match to TRBD2. V lost 7 bases, J lost 0 bases, and 2 bases stayed unmatched. This CDR3 contains 14 residues. Germline CDR1 and CDR2: SNHLY and FYNNEI. The CDR3 region is CASNRGANTGELFF. The DNA of the CDR3 is TGTGCCAGCAATCGGGGGGCGAACACCGGGGAGCTGTTTTTT.

The chain links TRBV29-1 to TRBJ2-1, with a tentative D call TRBD2 (5 bases). CDR3 size: 12 residues. The germline CDR1 and CDR2 sequences are SQVTM and ANQGSEA. V was shortened by 1 base and J by 9 bases, with 10 bases between the two germline ends. CDR3 in DNA: TGCAGCGTTGAAGTTCTAGGAGGTGAGCAGTTCTTC. Amino acid sequence: CSVEVLGGEQFF.

Remarks on this clone: Other DNA sequences within the sample encode an identical CDR3. The V gene is TRBV10-3, the J gene TRBJ2-5, with D tentatively TRBD1 (5 bases). This CDR3 is built from 14 residues. The V and J ends lost 11 bases and 1 base respectively, with 17 bases between them. Germline V lookup: CDR1 ENHRY, CDR2 SYGVKD. The CDR3 DNA reads as TGTGCCGCCTCCGCCAGGGCCTTCCAAGAGACCCAGTACTTC. It specifies CAASARAFQETQYF.